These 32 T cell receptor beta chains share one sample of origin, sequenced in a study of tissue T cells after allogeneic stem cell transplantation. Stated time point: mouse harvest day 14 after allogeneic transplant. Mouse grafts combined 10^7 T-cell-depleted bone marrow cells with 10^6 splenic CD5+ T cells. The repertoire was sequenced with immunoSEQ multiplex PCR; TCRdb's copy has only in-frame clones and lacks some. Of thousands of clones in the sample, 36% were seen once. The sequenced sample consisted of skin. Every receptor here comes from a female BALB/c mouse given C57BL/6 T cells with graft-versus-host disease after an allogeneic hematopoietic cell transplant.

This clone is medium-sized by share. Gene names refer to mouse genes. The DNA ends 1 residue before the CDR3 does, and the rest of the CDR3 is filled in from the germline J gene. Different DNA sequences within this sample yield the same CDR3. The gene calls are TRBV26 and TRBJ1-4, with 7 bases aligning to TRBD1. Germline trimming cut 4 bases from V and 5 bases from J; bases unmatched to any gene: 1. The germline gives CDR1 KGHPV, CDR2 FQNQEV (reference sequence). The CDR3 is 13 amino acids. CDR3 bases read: TGTGCCAGCAGTCCGACAGGGAACGAAAGATTATTT. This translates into CASSPTGNERLF. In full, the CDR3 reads CASSPTGNERLFF.

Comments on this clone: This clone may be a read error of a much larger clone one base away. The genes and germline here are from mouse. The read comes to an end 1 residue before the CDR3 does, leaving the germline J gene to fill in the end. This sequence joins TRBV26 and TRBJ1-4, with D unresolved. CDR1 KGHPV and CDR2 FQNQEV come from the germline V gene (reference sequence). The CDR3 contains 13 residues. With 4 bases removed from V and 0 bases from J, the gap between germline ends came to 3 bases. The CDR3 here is CASSPVSNERLFF. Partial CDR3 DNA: TGTGCCAGCAGTCCAGTTTCCAACGAAAGATTATTT.

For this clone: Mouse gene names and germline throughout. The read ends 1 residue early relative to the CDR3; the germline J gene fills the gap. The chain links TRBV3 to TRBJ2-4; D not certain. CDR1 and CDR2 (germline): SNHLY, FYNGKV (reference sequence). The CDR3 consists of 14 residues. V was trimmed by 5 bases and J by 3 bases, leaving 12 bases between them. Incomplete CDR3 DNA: TGTGCCAGCAGCCCCTCCGGGCGCCAAAACACCTTGTAC. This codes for CASSPSGRQNTLY. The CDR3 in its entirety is CASSPSGRQNTLYF. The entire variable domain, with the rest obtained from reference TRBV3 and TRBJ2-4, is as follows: GPKVLQIPSHQIIDMGQMVTLNCDPVSNHLYFYWYKQILGQQMEFLVNFYNGKVMEKSKLFKDQFSVERPDGSYFTLKIQPTALEDSAVYFCASSPSGRQNTLYFGAGTRLSVL.

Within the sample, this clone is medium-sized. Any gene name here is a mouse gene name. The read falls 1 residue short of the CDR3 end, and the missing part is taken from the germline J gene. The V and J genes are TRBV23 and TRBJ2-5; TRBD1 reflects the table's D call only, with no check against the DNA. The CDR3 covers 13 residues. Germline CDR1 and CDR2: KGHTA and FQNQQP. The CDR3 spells CSSSQGQQDTQYF. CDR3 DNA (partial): TGCTCCAGCAGTCAAGGACAACAAGACACCCAGTAC.

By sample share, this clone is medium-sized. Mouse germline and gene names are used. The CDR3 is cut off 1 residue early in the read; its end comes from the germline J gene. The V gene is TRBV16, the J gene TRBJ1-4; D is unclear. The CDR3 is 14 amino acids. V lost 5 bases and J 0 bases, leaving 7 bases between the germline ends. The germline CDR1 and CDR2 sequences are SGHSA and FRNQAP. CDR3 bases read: TGTGCAAGCAGCCCTGTAATTTCCAACGAAAGATTATTT. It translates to CASSPVISNERLF. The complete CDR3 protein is CASSPVISNERLFF.

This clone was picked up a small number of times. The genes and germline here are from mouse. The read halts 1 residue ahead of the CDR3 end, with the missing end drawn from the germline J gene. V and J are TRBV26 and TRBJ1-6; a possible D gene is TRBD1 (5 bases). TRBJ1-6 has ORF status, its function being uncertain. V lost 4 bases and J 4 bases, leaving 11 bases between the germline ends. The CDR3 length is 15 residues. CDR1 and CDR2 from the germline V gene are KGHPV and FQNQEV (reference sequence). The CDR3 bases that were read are TGTGCCAGCAGTCCTACGGGACGGTATAATTCGCCCCTCTAC. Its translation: CASSPTGRYNSPLY. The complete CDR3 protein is CASSPTGRYNSPLYF.

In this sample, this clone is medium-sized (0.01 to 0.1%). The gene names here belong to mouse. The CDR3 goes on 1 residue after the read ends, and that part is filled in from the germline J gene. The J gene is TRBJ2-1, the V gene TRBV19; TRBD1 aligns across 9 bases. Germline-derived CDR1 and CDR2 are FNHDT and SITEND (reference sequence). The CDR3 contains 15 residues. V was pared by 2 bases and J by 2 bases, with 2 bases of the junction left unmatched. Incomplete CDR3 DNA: TGTGCCAGCAGTATTCGGGACAGGGACTATGCTGAGCAGTTC. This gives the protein CASSIRDRDYAEQF. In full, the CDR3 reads CASSIRDRDYAEQFF. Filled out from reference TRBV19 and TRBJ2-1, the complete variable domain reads GGIITQTPKFLIGQEGQKLTLKCQQNFNHDTMYWYRQDSGKGLRLIYYSITENDLQKGDLSEGYDASREKKSSFSLTVTSAQKNEMAVFLCASSIRDRDYAEQFFGPGTRLTVL.

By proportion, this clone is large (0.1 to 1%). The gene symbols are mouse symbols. The sequenced CDR3 bases are TGTGCAAGCAGCACAGGGGGCTCCTATGAACAGTAC. It codes for CASSTGGSYEQY. The full-length CDR3 reads as CASSTGGSYEQYF. The chain has TRBV16 and TRBJ2-7, with 8 positions matching TRBD1. The read ends 1 residue shy of where the CDR3 ends; the end is completed using the germline J gene. The junction had 0 bases not matched to a gene; V was cut back by 5 bases and J by 0 bases. Germline values: CDR1 SGHSA, CDR2 FRNQAP. The CDR3 sequence is 13 residues long.

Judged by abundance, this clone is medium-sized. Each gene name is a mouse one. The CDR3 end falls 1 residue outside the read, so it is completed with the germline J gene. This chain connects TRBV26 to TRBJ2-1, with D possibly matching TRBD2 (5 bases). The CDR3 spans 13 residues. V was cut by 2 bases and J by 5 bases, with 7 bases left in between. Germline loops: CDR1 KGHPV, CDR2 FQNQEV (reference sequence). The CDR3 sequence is CASSLNWNAEQFF. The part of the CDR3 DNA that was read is TGTGCCAGCAGTCTGAACTGGAATGCTGAGCAGTTC.

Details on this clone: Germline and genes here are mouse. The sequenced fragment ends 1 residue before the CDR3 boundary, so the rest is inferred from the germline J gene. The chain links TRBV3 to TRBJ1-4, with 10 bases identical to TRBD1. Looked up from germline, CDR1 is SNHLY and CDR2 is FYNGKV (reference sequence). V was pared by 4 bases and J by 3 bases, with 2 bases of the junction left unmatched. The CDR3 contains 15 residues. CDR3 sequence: CASSSGTGANERLFF. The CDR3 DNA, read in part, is TGTGCCAGCAGCTCCGGGACAGGGGCCAACGAAAGATTATTT.

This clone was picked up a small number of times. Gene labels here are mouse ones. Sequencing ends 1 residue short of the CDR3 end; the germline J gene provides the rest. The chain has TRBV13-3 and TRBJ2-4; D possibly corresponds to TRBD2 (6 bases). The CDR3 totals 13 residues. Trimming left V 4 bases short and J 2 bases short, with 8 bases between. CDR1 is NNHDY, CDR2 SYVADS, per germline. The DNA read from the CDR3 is TGTGCCAGCAGTTTGGGGGATCAAAACACCTTGTAC. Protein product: CASSLGDQNTLY. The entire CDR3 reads CASSLGDQNTLYF.

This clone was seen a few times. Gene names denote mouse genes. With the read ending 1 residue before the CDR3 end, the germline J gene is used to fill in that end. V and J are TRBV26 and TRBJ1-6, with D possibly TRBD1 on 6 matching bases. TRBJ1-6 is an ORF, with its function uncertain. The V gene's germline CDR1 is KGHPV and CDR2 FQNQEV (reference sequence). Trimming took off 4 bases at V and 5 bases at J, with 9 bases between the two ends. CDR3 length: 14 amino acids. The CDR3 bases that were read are TGTGCCAGCAGTCGCCGGGACAATAATTCGCCCCTCTAC. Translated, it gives CASSRRDNNSPLY. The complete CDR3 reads CASSRRDNNSPLYF.

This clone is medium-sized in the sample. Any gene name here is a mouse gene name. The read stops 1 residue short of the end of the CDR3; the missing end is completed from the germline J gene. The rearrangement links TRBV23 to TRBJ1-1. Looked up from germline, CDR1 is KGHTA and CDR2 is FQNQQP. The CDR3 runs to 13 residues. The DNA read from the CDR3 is TGCTCCAGCAGTCAATGGGCGGGCACAGAAGTCTTC. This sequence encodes CSSSQWAGTEVF. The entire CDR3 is CSSSQWAGTEVFF. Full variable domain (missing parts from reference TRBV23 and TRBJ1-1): DAAVTQKPRYLIKMKGQEAEMKCIPEKGHTAVFWYQQKQSKELKFLIYFQNQQPLDQIDMVKERFSAVCPSSSLCSLGIRTCEAEDSALYLCSSSQWAGTEVFFGKGTRLTVV.

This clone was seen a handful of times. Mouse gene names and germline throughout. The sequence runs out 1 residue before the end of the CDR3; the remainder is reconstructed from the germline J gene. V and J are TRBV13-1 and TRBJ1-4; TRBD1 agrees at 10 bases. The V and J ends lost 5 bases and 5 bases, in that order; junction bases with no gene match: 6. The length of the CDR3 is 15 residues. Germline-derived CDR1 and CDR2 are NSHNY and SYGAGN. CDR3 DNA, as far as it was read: TGTGCCAGCAGCAACCTGGGACAGGGGAACGAAAGATTATTT. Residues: CASSNLGQGNERLF. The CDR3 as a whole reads CASSNLGQGNERLFF.

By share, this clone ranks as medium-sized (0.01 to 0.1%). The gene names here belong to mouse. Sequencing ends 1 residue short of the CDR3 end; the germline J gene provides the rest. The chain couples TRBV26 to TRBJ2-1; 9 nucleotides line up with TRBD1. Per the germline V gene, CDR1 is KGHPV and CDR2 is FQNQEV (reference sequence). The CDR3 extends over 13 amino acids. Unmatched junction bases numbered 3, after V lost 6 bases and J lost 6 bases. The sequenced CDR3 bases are TGTGCCAGCAGCACGGACAGGGGTGCTGAGCAGTTC. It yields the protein CASSTDRGAEQF. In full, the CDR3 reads CASSTDRGAEQFF.

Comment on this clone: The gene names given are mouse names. This CDR3 reads CASSLGREVFF. The DNA read from the CDR3 is TGTGCCAGCAGTCTGGGCAGAGAAGTCTTC. The chain joins TRBV26 to TRBJ1-1, with D hard to call. From the germline J gene comes the end of the CDR3, since the read stops 1 residue before it. Between the trimmed V and J ends, which lost 2 bases and 7 bases, there was a span of 5 bases. CDR1 and CDR2 (germline): KGHPV, FQNQEV (reference sequence). This CDR3 has 11 amino acids.

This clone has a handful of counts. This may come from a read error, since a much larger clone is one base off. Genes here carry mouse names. Incomplete CDR3 DNA: TGTGCCAGCAGTCTACAGTATAACTATGCTGAGCAGTTC. This translates into CASSLQYNYAEQF. The CDR3 in its entirety is CASSLQYNYAEQFF. This chain joins TRBV26 and TRBJ2-1; D is ambiguous. The observed sequence ends 1 residue before the CDR3 terminus, with the missing tail filled in from the germline J gene. Trimming took off 3 bases at V and 0 bases at J, with 6 bases between the two ends. Germline CDR1 KGHPV, CDR2 FQNQEV (reference sequence). The CDR3 is 14 residues long.

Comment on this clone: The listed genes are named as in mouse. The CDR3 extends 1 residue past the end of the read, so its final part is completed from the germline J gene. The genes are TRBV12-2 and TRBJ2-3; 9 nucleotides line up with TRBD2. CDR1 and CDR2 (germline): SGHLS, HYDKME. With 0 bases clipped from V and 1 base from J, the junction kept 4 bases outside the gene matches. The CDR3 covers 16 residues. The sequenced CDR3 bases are TGTGCCAGCTCTCTCGGTGGGGGGGCGGGTGCAGAAACGCTGTAT. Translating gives CASSLGGGAGAETLY. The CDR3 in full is CASSLGGGAGAETLYF. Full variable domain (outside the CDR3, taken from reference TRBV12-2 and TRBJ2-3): NSGVVQSPRYIIKGKGERSILKCIPISGHLSVAWYQQTQGQELKFFIQHYDKMERDKGNLPSRFSVQQFDDYHSEMNMSALELEDSAVYFCASSLGGGAGAETLYFGSGTRLTVL.

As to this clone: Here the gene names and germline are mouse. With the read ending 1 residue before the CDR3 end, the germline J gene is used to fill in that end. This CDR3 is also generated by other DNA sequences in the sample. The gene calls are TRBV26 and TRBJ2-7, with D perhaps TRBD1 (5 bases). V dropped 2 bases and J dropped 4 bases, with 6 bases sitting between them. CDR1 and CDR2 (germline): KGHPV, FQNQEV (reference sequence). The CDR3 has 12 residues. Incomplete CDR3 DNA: TGTGCCAGCAGTCTGAGGGGATATGAACAGTAC. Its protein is CASSLRGYEQY. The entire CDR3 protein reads CASSLRGYEQYF.

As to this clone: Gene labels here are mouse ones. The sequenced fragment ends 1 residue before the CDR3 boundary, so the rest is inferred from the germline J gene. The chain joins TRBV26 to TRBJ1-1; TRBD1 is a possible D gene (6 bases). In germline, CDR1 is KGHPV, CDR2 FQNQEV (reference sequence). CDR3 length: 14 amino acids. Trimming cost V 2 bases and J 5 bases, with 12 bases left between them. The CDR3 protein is CASSLRQGRTEVFF. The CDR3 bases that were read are TGTGCCAGCAGTCTGCGGCAGGGGAGGACAGAAGTCTTC.

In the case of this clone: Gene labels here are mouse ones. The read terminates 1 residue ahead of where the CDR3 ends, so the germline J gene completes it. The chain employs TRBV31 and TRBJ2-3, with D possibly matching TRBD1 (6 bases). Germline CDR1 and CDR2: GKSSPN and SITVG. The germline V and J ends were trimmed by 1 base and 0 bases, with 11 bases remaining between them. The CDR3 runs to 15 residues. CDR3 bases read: TGTGCCTGGAGTCCCGGGACATCTAGTGCAGAAACGCTGTAT. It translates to CAWSPGTSSAETLY. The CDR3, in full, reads CAWSPGTSSAETLYF. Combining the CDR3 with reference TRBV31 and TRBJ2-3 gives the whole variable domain AQTIHQWPVAEIKAVGSPLSLGCTIKGKSSPNLYWYWQATGGTLQQLFYSITVGQVESVVQLNLSASRPKDDQFILSTEKLLLSHSGFYLCAWSPGTSSAETLYFGSGTRLTVL.

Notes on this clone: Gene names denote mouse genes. The chain's CDR3 is CASSQEGRANERLFF. CDR3 bases read: TGTGCCAGCAGCCAAGAGGGGAGGGCCAACGAAAGATTATTT. This rearrangement joins TRBV5 to TRBJ1-4; D remains unclear. The read ends 1 residue early relative to the CDR3; the germline J gene fills the gap. CDR3 length: 15 residues. CDR1 LGHNA and CDR2 YNLKQL come from the germline V gene (reference sequence). The V end was cut by 0 bases, the J end by 3 bases, with 8 bases between.

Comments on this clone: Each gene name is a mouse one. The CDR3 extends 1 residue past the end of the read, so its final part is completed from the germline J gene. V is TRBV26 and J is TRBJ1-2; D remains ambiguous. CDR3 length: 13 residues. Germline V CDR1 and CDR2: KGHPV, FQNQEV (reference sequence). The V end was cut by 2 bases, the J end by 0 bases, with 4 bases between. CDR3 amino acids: CASSLGTNSDYTF. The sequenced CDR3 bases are TGTGCCAGCAGTCTGGGAACAAACTCCGACTACACC. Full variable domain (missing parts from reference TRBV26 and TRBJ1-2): NSKVIQTPRYLVKGQGQKAKMRCIPEKGHPVVFWYQQNKNNEFKFLINFQNQEVLQQIDMTEKRFSAECPSNSPCSLEIQSSEAGDSALYLCASSLGTNSDYTFGSGTRLLVI.

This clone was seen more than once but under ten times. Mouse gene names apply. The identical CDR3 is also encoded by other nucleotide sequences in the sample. The part of the CDR3 DNA that was read is TGTGCCAGCAGCAGAACTAGTGCAGAAACGCTGTAT. Protein sequence: CASSRTSAETLY. The whole CDR3 region reads CASSRTSAETLYF. The V and J genes are TRBV26 and TRBJ2-3; no reliable D call. Read sequence stops 1 residue before the CDR3 end, and the germline J gene provides the missing end. Per germline, CDR1 KGHPV and CDR2 FQNQEV (reference sequence). Deletions cut 6 bases from V and 0 bases from J, with 7 bases between. This CDR3 is built from 13 residues.

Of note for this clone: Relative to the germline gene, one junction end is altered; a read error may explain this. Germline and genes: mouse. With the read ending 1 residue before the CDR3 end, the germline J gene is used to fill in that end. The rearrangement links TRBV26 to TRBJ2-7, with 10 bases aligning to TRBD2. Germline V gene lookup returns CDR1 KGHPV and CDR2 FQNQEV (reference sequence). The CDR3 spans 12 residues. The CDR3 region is CSSNDWGVEQYF. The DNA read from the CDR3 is TGCTCCAGCAACGACTGGGGGGTCGAACAGTAC.

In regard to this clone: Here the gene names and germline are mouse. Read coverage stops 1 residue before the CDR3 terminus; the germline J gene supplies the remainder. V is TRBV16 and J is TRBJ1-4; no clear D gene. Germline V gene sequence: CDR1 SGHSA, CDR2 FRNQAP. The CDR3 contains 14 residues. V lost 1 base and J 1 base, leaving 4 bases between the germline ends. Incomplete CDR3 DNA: TGTGCAAGCAGCTTAGTACCTTCCAACGAAAGATTATTT. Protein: CASSLVPSNERLF. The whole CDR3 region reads CASSLVPSNERLFF.

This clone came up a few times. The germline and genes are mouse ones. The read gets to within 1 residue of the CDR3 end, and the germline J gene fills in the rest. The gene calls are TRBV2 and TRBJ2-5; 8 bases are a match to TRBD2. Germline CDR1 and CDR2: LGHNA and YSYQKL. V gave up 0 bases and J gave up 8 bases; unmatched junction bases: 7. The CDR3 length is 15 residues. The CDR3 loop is CASSQDGGGDGTQYF. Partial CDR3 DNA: TGTGCCAGCAGCCAAGACGGGGGGGGCGATGGCACCCAGTAC.

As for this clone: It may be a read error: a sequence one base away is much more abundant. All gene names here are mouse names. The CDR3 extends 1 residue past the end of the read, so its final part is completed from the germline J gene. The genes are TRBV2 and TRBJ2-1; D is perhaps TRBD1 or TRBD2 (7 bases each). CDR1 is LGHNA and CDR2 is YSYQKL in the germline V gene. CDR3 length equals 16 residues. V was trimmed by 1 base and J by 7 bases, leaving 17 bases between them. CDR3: CASSQAGQGGGAEQFF. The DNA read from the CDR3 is TGTGCCAGCAGCCAAGCCGGGCAGGGGGGCGGGGCTGAGCAGTTC.

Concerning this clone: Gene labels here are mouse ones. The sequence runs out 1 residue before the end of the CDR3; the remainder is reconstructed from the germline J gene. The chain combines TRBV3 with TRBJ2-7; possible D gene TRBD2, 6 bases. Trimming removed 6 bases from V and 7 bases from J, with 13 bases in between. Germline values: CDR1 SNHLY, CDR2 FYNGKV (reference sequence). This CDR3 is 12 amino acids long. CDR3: CASSQLGGEQYF. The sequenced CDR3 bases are TGTGCCAGCAGTCAACTGGGTGGGGAACAGTAC.

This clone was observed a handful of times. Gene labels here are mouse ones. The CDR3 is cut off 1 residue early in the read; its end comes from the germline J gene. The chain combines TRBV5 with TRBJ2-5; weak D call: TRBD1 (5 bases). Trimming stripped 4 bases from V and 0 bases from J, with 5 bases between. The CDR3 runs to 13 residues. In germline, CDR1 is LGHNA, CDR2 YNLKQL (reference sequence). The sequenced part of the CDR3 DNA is TGTGCCAGCAGCCGACAGAACCAAGACACCCAGTAC. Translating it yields CASSRQNQDTQY. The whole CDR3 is CASSRQNQDTQYF.

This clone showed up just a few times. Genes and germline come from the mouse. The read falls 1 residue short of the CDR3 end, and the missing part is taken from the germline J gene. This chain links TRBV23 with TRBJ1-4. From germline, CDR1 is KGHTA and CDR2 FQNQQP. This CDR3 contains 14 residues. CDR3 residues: CSSIEGLSNERLFF. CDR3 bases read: TGCTCCAGCATCGAGGGGCTTTCCAACGAAAGATTATTT.

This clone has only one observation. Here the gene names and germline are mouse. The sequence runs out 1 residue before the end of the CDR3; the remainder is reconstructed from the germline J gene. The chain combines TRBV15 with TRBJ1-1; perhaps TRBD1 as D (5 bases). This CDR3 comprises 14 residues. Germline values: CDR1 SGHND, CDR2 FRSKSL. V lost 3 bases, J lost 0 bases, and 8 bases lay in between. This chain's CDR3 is CASSFGGANTEVFF. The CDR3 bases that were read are TGTGCCAGCAGTTTTGGGGGTGCAAACACAGAAGTCTTC.